This entry lists 20 T cell receptor beta chains sequenced from one sample in a study of T cell responses to AZD1222 COVID-19 vaccine. TCRdb's table, derived via immunoSEQ multiplex PCR, lists solely in-frame clones and lacks some. The profile covers approximately 170,000 clones, with about 91% appearing a single time and around 1% taken by the ten largest. The source was peripheral blood, collected 28 days after the second AZD1222 dose. The receptors stem from an adult who received the AZD1222 COVID-19 vaccine.

This sequence joins TRBV29-1 and TRBJ1-2; D not certain. Germline V gives CDR1 SQVTM, CDR2 ANQGSEA. The V end was cut by 4 bases, the J end by 8 bases, with 20 bases between. CDR3 length: 14 residues. The CDR3 DNA sequence: TGCAGCGTTGTTCCCCTCGGTAATAGCCTAGGCTACACCTTC. It is translated as CSVVPLGNSLGYTF.

The chain recombines TRBV5-6 with TRBJ1-2, with D perhaps matching TRBD1 (6 bases). Looked up from germline, CDR1 is SGHDT and CDR2 is YYEEEE. This CDR3 has 16 amino acids. The V end was cut by 4 bases, the J end by 5 bases, with 21 bases between. The CDR3 nucleotides are TGTGCCAGCAGCCCGGCGTCAGGGGCCTCCTTTTATGGCTACACCTTC. It encodes CASSPASGASFYGYTF.

This clone was observed a handful of times. This chain links TRBV18 with TRBJ1-6; maybe TRBD1 (6 bases). The CDR3 extends over 12 amino acids. Looked up from germline, CDR1 is KGHSH and CDR2 is LQKENI. V gave up 3 bases and J gave up 9 bases, with 6 bases separating them. CDR3 DNA: TGTGCCAGCTCACCGGACAGTTCACCCCTCCACTTT. Translating gives CASSPDSSPLHF.

The J gene is TRBJ1-2, the V gene TRBV10-3, with 9 bases lining up with TRBD1. The V gene end was trimmed by 7 bases and the J gene end by 3 bases; junction bases not matched to a gene: 6. The CDR3 loop spans 14 amino acids. Germline CDR1 reads ENHRY; CDR2 reads SYGVKD. DNA of the CDR3: TGTGCCATCACCCAGACAGGGGGGGACTATGGCTACACCTTC. Its translation: CAITQTGGDYGYTF.

The J gene is TRBJ2-7, the V gene TRBV29-1; D unresolved. Germline CDR1 SQVTM, CDR2 ANQGSEA. The CDR3 sequence is 12 residues long. Trimming shortened V by 2 bases and J by 4 bases, and 9 bases separated the two germline ends. CDR3 nucleotide sequence: TGCAGCGTTGAAACCAGGAAATACGAGCAGTACTTC. Amino acids: CSVETRKYEQYF.

The chain uses TRBV6-6 and TRBJ2-1, with D maybe TRBD1 (7 bases). Looked up from germline, CDR1 is MNHNY and CDR2 is SVGAGI (reference sequence). Trimming took off 4 bases at V and 9 bases at J, with 10 bases between the two ends. This CDR3 has 12 residues. The CDR3 reads CASSLQGGEQFF. The CDR3 nucleotides read TGTGCCAGCAGTTTGCAGGGGGGTGAGCAGTTCTTC.

The chain is built from TRBV4-2 and TRBJ1-1, with D possibly matching TRBD1 (5 bases). CDR3 size: 15 residues. Germline lookup yields CDR1 LGHNA and CDR2 YNFKEQ. Trimming cost V 3 bases and J 1 base, with 12 bases left between them. CDR3 sequence reads: CASSHLRGKNTEAFF. The CDR3, as DNA: TGTGCCAGCAGCCACCTCCGGGGGAAGAACACTGAAGCTTTCTTT.

V and J are TRBV27 and TRBJ1-2, with unresolved D. The length of the CDR3 is 9 residues. V gave up 9 bases and J gave up 2 bases, with 1 base separating them. CDR1 and CDR2 (germline): MNHEY, SMNVEV (reference sequence). The CDR3 region is CARNYGYTF. CDR3 DNA sequence: TGTGCCAGAAACTATGGCTACACCTTC.

V and J are TRBV4-2 and TRBJ2-7, with D perhaps matching TRBD1 (6 bases). V was cut by 1 base and J by 2 bases, with 12 bases left in between. The germline gives CDR1 LGHNA, CDR2 YNFKEQ. The CDR3 has 15 residues. The chain's CDR3 is CASSQVLGQTYEQYF. CDR3 bases: TGTGCCAGCAGCCAAGTTCTCGGACAGACCTACGAGCAGTACTTC.

The gene calls are TRBV7-6 and TRBJ1-6; D is possibly TRBD1 (6 bases). The CDR3 extends over 18 amino acids. V dropped 2 bases and J dropped 10 bases, with 24 bases sitting between them. Per the germline V gene, CDR1 is SGHVS and CDR2 is FNYEAQ. CDR3 coding DNA: TGTGCCAGCAGCTTATCCCCCCCCGGGGACACTGGGGACTCACCCCTCCACTTT. Translation: CASSLSPPGDTGDSPLHF.

The rearrangement links TRBV6-5 to TRBJ2-1, with 7 bases aligning to TRBD1. Germline loops: CDR1 MNHEY, CDR2 SVGAGI. Trimming at V came to 1 base and at J to 7 bases, leaving 1 base not matched to a gene. The CDR3 is 13 amino acids. The CDR3 DNA sequence: TGTGCCAGCAGTTACTACAGGGGAAATGAGCAGTTCTTC. Encoded protein: CASSYYRGNEQFF.

The chain carries TRBV19 and TRBJ1-5, with D hard to call. The germline V and J ends were trimmed by 7 bases and 4 bases, with 14 bases remaining between them. CDR1 is LNHDA and CDR2 is SQIVND in the germline V gene (reference sequence). CDR3 length: 14 residues. CDR3 sequence: CASTTVRSNQPQHF. DNA for the CDR3: TGTGCCAGTACTACCGTAAGAAGTAATCAGCCCCAGCATTTT.

The rearrangement links TRBV9 to TRBJ1-6; unclear D gene. The germline V gene encodes CDR1 SGDLS and CDR2 YYNGEE. The CDR3 runs 16 residues. V lost 3 bases, J lost 9 bases, and 19 bases lay in between. CDR3 sequence (DNA): TGTGCCAGCAGCGGCCTTCTAGGTCGCTCTGCTTCACCCCTCCACTTT. Translated: CASSGLLGRSASPLHF.

The chain uses TRBV11-3 and TRBJ2-3; 12 bases match TRBD2. This CDR3 is built from 16 residues. The germline V gene encodes CDR1 SGHNT and CDR2 YENEEA. With 5 bases clipped from V and 0 bases from J, the junction kept 3 bases outside the gene matches. This CDR3 is CASSTGTSGSTDTQYF. The CDR3 nucleotides read TGTGCCAGCAGCACCGGGACTAGCGGGAGCACAGATACGCAGTATTTT. Based on the CDR3 plus reference TRBV11-3 and TRBJ2-3, the full variable domain is EAGVVQSPRYKIIEKKQPVAFWCNPISGHNTLYWYLQNLGQGPELLIRYENEEAVDDSQLPKDRFSAERLKGVDSTLKIQPAELGDSAVYLCASSTGTSGSTDTQYFGPGTRLTVL.

The V and J genes are TRBV6-5 and TRBJ1-2; 7 bases match TRBD1. This CDR3 is built from 14 residues. Germline V gives CDR1 MNHEY, CDR2 SVGAGI. V shed 6 bases, J shed 6 bases, and the junction held 10 bases outside the gene matches. The CDR3 spells CASSRQGGGDGYTF. CDR3 coding DNA: TGTGCCAGCAGCCGACAGGGCGGGGGCGATGGCTACACCTTC.

This chain uses TRBV5-1 with TRBJ2-3, with D perhaps TRBD2 (6 bases). The CDR3 is 15 residues long. Germline V lookup: CDR1 SGHRS, CDR2 YFSETQ. V was trimmed by 1 base and J by 5 bases, leaving 14 bases between them. The chain's CDR3 is CASSLSPTGGDTQYF. CDR3 DNA sequence: TGCGCCAGCAGCTTGTCCCCGACCGGGGGAGATACGCAGTATTTT.

The chain joins TRBV3-1 (or the pseudogene TRBV3-2) to TRBJ2-3, with a weak D call TRBD1 (7 bases). Trimming shortened V by 4 bases and J by 0 bases, and 17 bases separated the two germline ends. From germline, CDR1 is LGHDT and CDR2 YNNKEL (reference sequence). The CDR3 runs 17 residues. The CDR3 bases are TGTGCCAGCAGCCCGGAGGGGACAGCCTCTAGCACAGATACGCAGTATTTT. Its translation: CASSPEGTASSTDTQYF.

The chain joins TRBV6-1 to TRBJ2-7; D possibly corresponds to TRBD1 (5 bases). The CDR3 extends over 15 amino acids. Germline-derived CDR1 and CDR2 are MNHNS and SASEGT. Trimming cost V 2 bases and J 2 bases, with 13 bases left between them. Here the CDR3 reads CASSEQGVRTYEQYF. DNA of the CDR3: TGTGCCAGCAGTGAACAGGGTGTACGTACCTACGAGCAGTACTTC.

The J gene is TRBJ1-2, the V gene TRBV19, with D possibly matching TRBD1 (5 bases). Germline V gene lookup returns CDR1 LNHDA and CDR2 SQIVND (reference sequence). There are 11 residues in the CDR3. Trimming stripped 7 bases from V and 8 bases from J, with 11 bases between. The CDR3 DNA reads TGTGCCAGTAACCACTGGGACGGCTACACCTTC. Protein sequence: CASNHWDGYTF.

This clone showed up just once. The V call is TRBV5-1, the J call TRBJ2-7; 7 bases align to TRBD1. Germline V lookup: CDR1 SGHRS, CDR2 YFSETQ. V trimming: 4 bases; J trimming: 4 bases; junction bases outside the gene matches: 8. This CDR3 has 14 amino acids. The CDR3 DNA reads TGCGCCAGCAGCCAGGACAGGATGACTTACGAGCAGTACTTC. Translated, it gives CASSQDRMTYEQYF.